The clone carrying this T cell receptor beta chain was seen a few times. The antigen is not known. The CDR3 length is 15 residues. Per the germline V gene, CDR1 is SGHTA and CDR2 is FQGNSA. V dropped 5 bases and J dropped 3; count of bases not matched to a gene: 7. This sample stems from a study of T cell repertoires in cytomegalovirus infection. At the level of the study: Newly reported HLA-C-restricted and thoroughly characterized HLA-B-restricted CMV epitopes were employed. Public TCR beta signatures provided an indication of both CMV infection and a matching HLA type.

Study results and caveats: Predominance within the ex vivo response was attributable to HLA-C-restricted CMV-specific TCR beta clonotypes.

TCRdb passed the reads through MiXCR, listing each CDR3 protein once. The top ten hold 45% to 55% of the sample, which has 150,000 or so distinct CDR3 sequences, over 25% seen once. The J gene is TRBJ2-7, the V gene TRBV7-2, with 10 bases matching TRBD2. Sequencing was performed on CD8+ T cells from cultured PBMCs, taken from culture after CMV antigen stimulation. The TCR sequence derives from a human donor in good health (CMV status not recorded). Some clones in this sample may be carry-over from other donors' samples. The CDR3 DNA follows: TGTGCCAGCAGCCCAGCGGGGGGGCCGAGCTACGAGCAGTACTTC. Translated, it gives CASSPAGGPSYEQYF.